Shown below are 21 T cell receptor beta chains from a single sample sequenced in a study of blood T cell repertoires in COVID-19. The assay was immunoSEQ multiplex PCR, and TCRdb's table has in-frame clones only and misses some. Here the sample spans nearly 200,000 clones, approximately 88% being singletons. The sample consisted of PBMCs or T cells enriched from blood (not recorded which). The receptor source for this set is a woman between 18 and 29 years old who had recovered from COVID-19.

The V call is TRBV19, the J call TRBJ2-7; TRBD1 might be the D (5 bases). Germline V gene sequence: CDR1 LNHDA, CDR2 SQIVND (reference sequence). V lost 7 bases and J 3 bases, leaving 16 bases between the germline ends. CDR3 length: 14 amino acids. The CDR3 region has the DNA TGTGCCAGTAAGCCCCAGGGAATTAGCTACGAGCAGTACTTC. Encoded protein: CASKPQGISYEQYF.

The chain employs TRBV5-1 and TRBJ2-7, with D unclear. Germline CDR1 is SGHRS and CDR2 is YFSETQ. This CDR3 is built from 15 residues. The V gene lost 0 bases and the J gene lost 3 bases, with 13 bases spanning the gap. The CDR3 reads CASSLVVSSGYEQYF. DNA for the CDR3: TGCGCCAGCAGCTTGGTGGTCAGTTCTGGCTACGAGCAGTACTTC.

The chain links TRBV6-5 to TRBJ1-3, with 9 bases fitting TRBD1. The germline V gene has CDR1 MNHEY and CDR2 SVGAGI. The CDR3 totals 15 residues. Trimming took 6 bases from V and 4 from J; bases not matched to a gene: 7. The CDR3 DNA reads TGTGCCAGCAGCCCCACAGGGGGCAGAGGAAACACCATATATTTT. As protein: CASSPTGGRGNTIYF.

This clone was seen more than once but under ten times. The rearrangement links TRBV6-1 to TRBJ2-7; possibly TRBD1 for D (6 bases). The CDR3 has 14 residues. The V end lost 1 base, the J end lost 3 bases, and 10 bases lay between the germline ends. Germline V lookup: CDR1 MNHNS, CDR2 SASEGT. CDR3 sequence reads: CASSEGEGVYEQYF. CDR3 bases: TGTGCCAGCAGTGAAGGTGAGGGGGTCTACGAGCAGTACTTC.

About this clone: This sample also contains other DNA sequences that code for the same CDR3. The CDR3 DNA reads as TGTGCCTGGAGCCGACAGGATAATTCACCCCTCCACTTT. This codes for CAWSRQDNSPLHF. The V call is TRBV30, the J call TRBJ1-6, with D possibly being TRBD1 (6 bases). V was pared by 3 bases and J by 5 bases, with 8 bases between. The CDR3 is 13 amino acids. Germline V CDR1 and CDR2: GTSNPN, SVGIG (reference sequence).

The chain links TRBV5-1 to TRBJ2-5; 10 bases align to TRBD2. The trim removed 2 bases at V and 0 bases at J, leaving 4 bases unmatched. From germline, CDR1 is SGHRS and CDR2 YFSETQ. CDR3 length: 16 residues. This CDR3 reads CASSLGLAVNQETQYF. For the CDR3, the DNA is TGCGCCAGCAGCTTAGGACTAGCGGTGAACCAAGAGACCCAGTACTTC.

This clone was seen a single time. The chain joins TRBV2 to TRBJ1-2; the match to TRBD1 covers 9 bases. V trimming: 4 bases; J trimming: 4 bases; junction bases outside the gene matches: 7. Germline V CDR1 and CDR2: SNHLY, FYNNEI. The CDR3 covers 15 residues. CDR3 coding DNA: TGTGCCAGCAGTGGGCGGGACAGGGAGGGCTATGGCTACACCTTC. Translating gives CASSGRDREGYGYTF.

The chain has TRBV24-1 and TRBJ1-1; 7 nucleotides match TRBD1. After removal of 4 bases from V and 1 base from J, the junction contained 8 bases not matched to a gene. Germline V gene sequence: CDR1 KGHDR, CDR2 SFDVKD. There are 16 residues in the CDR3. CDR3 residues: CATSELTGEGNTEAFF. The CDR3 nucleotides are TGTGCCACCAGTGAGCTTACAGGGGAAGGGAACACTGAAGCTTTCTTT.

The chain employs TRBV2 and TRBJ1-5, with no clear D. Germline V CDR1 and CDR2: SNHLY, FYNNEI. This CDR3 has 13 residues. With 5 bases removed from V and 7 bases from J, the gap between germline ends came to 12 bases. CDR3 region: CASSSPTGQPQHF. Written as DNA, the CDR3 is TGTGCCAGCAGTTCCCCGACGGGACAGCCCCAGCATTTT. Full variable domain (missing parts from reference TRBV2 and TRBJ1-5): EPEVTQTPSHQVTQMGQEVILRCVPISNHLYFYWYRQILGQKVEFLVSFYNNEISEKSEIFDDQFSVERPDGSNFTLKIRSTKLEDSAMYFCASSSPTGQPQHFGDGTRLSIL.

The CDR3 is CAITQGSSGNTIYF. The CDR3 DNA reads TGTGCCATCACCCAAGGGAGCTCTGGAAACACCATATATTTT. This rearrangement joins TRBV10-3 to TRBJ1-3; D remains unclear. This CDR3 is built from 14 residues. Trimming shortened V by 7 bases and J by 0 bases, and 10 bases separated the two germline ends. CDR1 ENHRY and CDR2 SYGVKD come from the germline V gene.

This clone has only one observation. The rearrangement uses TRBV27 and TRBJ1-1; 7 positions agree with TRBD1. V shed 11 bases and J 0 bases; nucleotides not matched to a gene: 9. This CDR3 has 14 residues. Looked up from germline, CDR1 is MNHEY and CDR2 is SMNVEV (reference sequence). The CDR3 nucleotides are TGTGCCGGCGAAACCGGGACAGTGAACACTGAAGCTTTCTTT. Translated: CAGETGTVNTEAFF.

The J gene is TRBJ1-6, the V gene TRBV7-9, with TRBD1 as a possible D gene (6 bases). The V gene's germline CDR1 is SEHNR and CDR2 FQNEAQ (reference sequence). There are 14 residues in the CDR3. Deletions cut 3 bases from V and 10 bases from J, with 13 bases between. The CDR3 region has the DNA TGTGCCAGCAGCTTTAACAGGGCTAAATCACCCCTCCACTTT. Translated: CASSFNRAKSPLHF.

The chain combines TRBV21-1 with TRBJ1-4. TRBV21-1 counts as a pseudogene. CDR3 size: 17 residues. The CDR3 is CASSTRFTFPTNEKLFF. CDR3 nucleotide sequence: TGTGCCAGCAGCACGAGATTCACTTTTCCGACTAATGAAAAACTGTTTTTT.

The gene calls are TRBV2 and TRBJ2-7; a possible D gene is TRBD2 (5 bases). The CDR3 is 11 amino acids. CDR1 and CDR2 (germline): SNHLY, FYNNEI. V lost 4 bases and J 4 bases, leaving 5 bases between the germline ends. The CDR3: CASSGEYEQYF. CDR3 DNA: TGTGCCAGCAGTGGGGAGTACGAGCAGTACTTC.

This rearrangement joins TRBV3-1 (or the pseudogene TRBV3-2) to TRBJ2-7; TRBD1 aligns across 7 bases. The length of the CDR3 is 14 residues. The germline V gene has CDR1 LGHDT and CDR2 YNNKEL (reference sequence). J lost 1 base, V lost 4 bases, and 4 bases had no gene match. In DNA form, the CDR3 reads TGTGCCAGCAGCCGGGGACAGCTATCCTACGAGCAGTACTTC. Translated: CASSRGQLSYEQYF.

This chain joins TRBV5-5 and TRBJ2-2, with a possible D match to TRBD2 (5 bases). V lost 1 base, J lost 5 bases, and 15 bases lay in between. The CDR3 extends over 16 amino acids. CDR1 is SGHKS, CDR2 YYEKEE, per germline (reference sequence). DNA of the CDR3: TGTGCCAGCAGCTTGTTAATAGCGCCCTTTACCGGGGAGCTGTTTTTT. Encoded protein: CASSLLIAPFTGELFF.

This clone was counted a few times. The CDR3 DNA reads TGTGCCAGCAGTTTAAGTCTGGGCCGTGAGCAGTTCTTC. This codes for CASSLSLGREQFF. This chain connects TRBV28 to TRBJ2-1; D gene unclear. The CDR3 is made up of 13 amino acids. Trimming shortened V by 2 bases and J by 9 bases, and 11 bases separated the two germline ends. The germline V gene has CDR1 MDHEN and CDR2 SYDVKM.

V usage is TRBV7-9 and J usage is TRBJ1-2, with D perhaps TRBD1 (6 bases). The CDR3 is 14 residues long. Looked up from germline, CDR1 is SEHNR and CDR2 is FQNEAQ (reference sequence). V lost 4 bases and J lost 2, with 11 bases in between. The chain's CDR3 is CASSSSQGNYGYTF. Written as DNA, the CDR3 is TGTGCCAGCAGCTCAAGCCAGGGGAACTATGGCTACACCTTC.

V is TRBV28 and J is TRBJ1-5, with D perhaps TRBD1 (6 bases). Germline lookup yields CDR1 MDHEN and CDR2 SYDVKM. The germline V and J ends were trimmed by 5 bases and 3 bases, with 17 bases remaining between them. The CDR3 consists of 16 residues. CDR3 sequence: CASSPGQRRINQPQHF. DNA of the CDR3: TGTGCCAGCAGTCCCGGACAGCGCCGGATCAATCAGCCCCAGCATTTT.

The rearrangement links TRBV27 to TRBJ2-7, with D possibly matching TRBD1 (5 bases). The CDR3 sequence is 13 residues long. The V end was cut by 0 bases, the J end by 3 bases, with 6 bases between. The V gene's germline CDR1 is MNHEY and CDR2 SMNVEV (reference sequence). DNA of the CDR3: TGTGCCAGCAGTTTATCAAGGGGCTACGAGCAGTACTTC. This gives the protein CASSLSRGYEQYF.

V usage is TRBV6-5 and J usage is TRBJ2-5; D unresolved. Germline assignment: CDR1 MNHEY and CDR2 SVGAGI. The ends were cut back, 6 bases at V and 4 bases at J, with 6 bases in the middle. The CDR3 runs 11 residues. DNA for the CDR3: TGTGCCAGCAGCACGAGAGAGACCCAGTACTTC. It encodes CASSTRETQYF.